These 13 T cell receptor beta chains originate from one sample sequenced in a study of cytomegalovirus exposure and HLA in healthy donors. The PCR used 60 Vbeta and 13 Jbeta primers. Produced via immunoSEQ multiplex PCR; TCRdb's table is partial and in-frame only. The sample lists 130,000 or so clones; about four fifths were seen once. The specimen sequenced was PBMCs. Receptors were obtained from a woman between 50 and 59 years old in good health and CMV-seropositive.

This chain uses TRBV5-1 with TRBJ1-6, with TRBD1 matching over 7 bases. Germline V gene data show CDR1 as SGHRS and CDR2 as YFSETQ. This CDR3 is built from 14 residues. V was clipped by 7 bases and J by 7 bases; unmatched bases: 8. CDR3 in amino acids: CASLTGKENSPLHF. DNA of the CDR3: TGCGCCAGCTTGACAGGGAAAGAGAATTCACCCCTCCACTTT.

Ten or more counts support this clone. CDR3 region: CAWSRNRGNQPQHF. The DNA for the CDR3 is TGTGCCTGGAGTAGAAACAGGGGGAATCAGCCCCAGCATTTT. This chain connects TRBV30 to TRBJ1-5; 8 positions match TRBD1. Germline CDR1 reads GTSNPN; CDR2 reads SVGIG (reference sequence). The CDR3 runs 14 residues. J was trimmed by 4 bases and V by 2 bases; bases with no gene match: 4.

This clone appeared a few times. CDR3 loop: CSVAVGGTDTQYF. CDR3 in DNA: TGCAGCGTTGCCGTCGGGGGGACAGATACGCAGTATTTT. The chain is built from TRBV29-1 and TRBJ2-3, with 7 nucleotides matching TRBD2. Looked up from germline, CDR1 is SQVTM and CDR2 is ANQGSEA. V lost 4 bases, J lost 3 bases, and 4 bases stayed unmatched. The CDR3 is 13 amino acids.

This clone has just a few counts. J is TRBJ1-4 and V is TRBV2, with 8 nucleotides matching TRBD1. The CDR3 is made up of 14 amino acids. The V gene end was trimmed by 1 base and the J gene end by 5 bases; junction bases not matched to a gene: 0. Germline CDR1 is SNHLY and CDR2 is FYNNEI. CDR3 sequence (DNA): TGTGCCAGCAGTGAAGGGACAGGGAATGAAAAACTGTTTTTT. Translation gives CASSEGTGNEKLFF.

This clone was picked up one time. The V and J genes are TRBV5-1 and TRBJ2-1, with TRBD2 identical over 8 bases. V shed 0 bases, J shed 9 bases, and the junction held 14 bases outside the gene matches. This CDR3 is 17 amino acids long. Germline loops: CDR1 SGHRS, CDR2 YFSETQ. Here the CDR3 DNA reads TGCGCCAGCAGCTTGGCAAGGAGCGGGAGTGGAACGGGTGAGCAGTTCTTC. Translating gives CASSLARSGSGTGEQFF.

In this sample, this clone turned up once. V usage is TRBV7-2 and J usage is TRBJ1-1; D remains ambiguous. The ends were cut back, 6 bases at V and 2 bases at J, with 10 bases in the middle. This CDR3 comprises 13 residues. Germline V gene data show CDR1 as SGHTA and CDR2 as FQGNSA. The CDR3 reads CASSPPGNTEAFF. The CDR3 DNA reads as TGTGCCAGCAGTCCTCCGGGTAACACTGAAGCTTTCTTT. The complete variable domain, with remaining parts taken from reference TRBV7-2 and TRBJ1-1, reads GAGVSQSPSNKVTEKGKDVELRCDPISGHTALYWYRQSLGQGLEFLIYFQGNSAPDKSGLPSDRFSAERTGGSVSTLTIQRTQQEDSAVYLCASSPPGNTEAFFGQGTRLTVV.

The rearrangement links TRBV7-8 to TRBJ2-7; 9 nucleotides agree with TRBD1. This CDR3 contains 17 residues. Germline lookup yields CDR1 SGHVS and CDR2 FQNEAQ. V was pared by 3 bases and J by 4 bases, with 13 bases of the junction left unmatched. CDR3 in DNA: TGTGCCAGCAGCTTCGGAAGGTCGGGACAGGGTATATACGAGCAGTACTTC. This encodes CASSFGRSGQGIYEQYF.

This clone was observed once. The rearrangement uses TRBV4-3 and TRBJ2-7, with D tentatively TRBD1 (6 bases). Germline V lookup: CDR1 LGHNA, CDR2 YSLEER. There are 15 residues in the CDR3. The V gene lost 0 bases and the J gene lost 0 bases, with 9 bases spanning the gap. CDR3 sequence (DNA): TGCGCCAGCAGCCAAGATCAGGGGTTCTCCTACGAGCAGTACTTC. Its protein product is CASSQDQGFSYEQYF.

The J gene is TRBJ2-7, the V gene TRBV6-5; D possibly corresponds to TRBD2 (7 bases). Trimming took off 5 bases at V and 3 bases at J, with 17 bases between the two ends. Per the germline V gene, CDR1 is MNHEY and CDR2 is SVGAGI. The CDR3 has 15 amino acids. CDR3 DNA: TGTGCCAGCAGTCCCGGGGGGACACTAAACTACGAGCAGTACTTC. Translating gives CASSPGGTLNYEQYF.

DNA of the CDR3: TGTGCCAGCAGCGTCGAAGTCAGCGGGGGGGTAAATGAGCAGTTCTTC. It yields the protein CASSVEVSGGVNEQFF. The genes are TRBV9 and TRBJ2-1, with TRBD2 matching 10 bases. The germline V gene has CDR1 SGDLS and CDR2 YYNGEE. V lost 2 bases and J lost 7; bases outside the gene matches: 9. The CDR3 runs 16 residues.

This sequence joins TRBV6-5 and TRBJ1-1; no reliable D call. V was trimmed by 2 bases and J by 9 bases, leaving 19 bases between them. This CDR3 region has 15 residues. Germline assignment: CDR1 MNHEY and CDR2 SVGAGI. The DNA for the CDR3 is TGTGCCAGCAGTTACCTCATCGGGAATGGAGTTAAAGCTTTCTTT. Residues: CASSYLIGNGVKAFF.

The chain uses TRBV5-6 and TRBJ1-2; the match to TRBD1 covers 10 bases. Germline V gene sequence: CDR1 SGHDT, CDR2 YYEEEE. This CDR3 has 15 amino acids. The ends lost 1 base at V and 7 bases at J; junction bases unmatched: 7. The CDR3 protein is CASSLRDRGPSGYTF. CDR3 DNA sequence: TGTGCCAGCAGCTTGCGGGACAGGGGCCCCTCTGGCTACACCTTC.

The rearrangement links TRBV28 to TRBJ2-1; no firm D call. Trimming shortened V by 3 bases and J by 6 bases, and 6 bases separated the two germline ends. Germline V gives CDR1 MDHEN, CDR2 SYDVKM. This CDR3 has 12 amino acids. The CDR3 here is CASSLRVNEQFF. CDR3 nucleotides: TGTGCCAGCAGTTTGCGCGTCAATGAGCAGTTCTTC.